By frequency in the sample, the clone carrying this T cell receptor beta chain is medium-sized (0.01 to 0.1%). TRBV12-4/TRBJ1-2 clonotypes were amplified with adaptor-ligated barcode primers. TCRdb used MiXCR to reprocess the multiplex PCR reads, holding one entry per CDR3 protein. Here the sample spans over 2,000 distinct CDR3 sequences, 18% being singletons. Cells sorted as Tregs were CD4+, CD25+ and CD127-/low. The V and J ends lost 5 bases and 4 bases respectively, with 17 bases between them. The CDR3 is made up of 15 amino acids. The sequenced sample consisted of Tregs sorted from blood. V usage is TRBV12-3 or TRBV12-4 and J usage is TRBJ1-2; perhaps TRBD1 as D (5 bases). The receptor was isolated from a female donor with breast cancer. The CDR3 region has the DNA TGTGCCAGCAGTCGATTGGCCCAGGGCCCCTATGGCTACACCTTC. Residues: CASSRLAQGPYGYTF.